The 25 T cell receptor beta chains presented below share a single source sample, sequenced in a study of cytomegalovirus exposure and HLA in healthy donors. PCR employed 60 Vbeta and 13 Jbeta primers. Measured with immunoSEQ multiplex PCR; TCRdb has only the in-frame clones, and not every one. The table lists about 160,000 clones, roughly 84% of them singletons. Sequences were obtained from PBMCs. The source of these receptors is a man aged 18 to 35 in good health and CMV-seronegative.

This clone showed up just a few times. The rearrangement joins TRBV6-1 to TRBJ2-1, with TRBD1 matching 7 bases. The length of the CDR3 is 14 residues. With 6 bases clipped from V and 7 bases from J, the junction kept 9 bases outside the gene matches. Germline-derived CDR1 and CDR2 are MNHNS and SASEGT. CDR3: CASSSGTEPNEQFF. DNA of the CDR3: TGTGCCAGCAGCTCCGGGACAGAACCTAATGAGCAGTTCTTC.

The chain combines TRBV5-1 with TRBJ1-6; no reliable D call. Germline V CDR1 and CDR2: SGHRS, YFSETQ. Deletions cut 4 bases from V and 0 bases from J, with 14 bases between. The CDR3 extends over 17 amino acids. The CDR3 loop is CASSPSLPSSYNSPLHF. The CDR3 DNA reads TGCGCCAGCAGCCCATCCCTGCCGAGCTCCTATAATTCACCCCTCCACTTT.

This chain links TRBV9 with TRBJ1-4, with D perhaps matching TRBD1 (6 bases). Germline assignment: CDR1 SGDLS and CDR2 YYNGEE. Trimming left V 0 bases short and J 3 bases short, with 9 bases between. The CDR3 sequence is 15 residues long. CDR3 region: CASSVAAGANEKLFF. In DNA, the CDR3 is TGTGCCAGCAGCGTAGCGGCAGGGGCTAATGAAAAACTGTTTTTT. Looking up the rest from reference TRBV9 and TRBJ1-4 gives the full variable domain: DSGVTQTPKHLITATGQRVTLRCSPRSGDLSVYWYQQSLDQGLQFLIQYYNGEERAKGNILERFSAQQFPDLHSELNLSSLELGDSALYFCASSVAAGANEKLFFGSGTQLSVL.

This chain joins TRBV28 and TRBJ2-7; TRBD2 matches at 9 bases. V lost 2 bases and J lost 6; bases outside the gene matches: 8. The length of the CDR3 is 15 residues. Germline V gene sequence: CDR1 MDHEN, CDR2 SYDVKM. DNA of the CDR3: TGTGCCAGCAGTTTAATAGGGACTAGCAATGGCGAGCAGTACTTC. This translates into CASSLIGTSNGEQYF.

The chain is built from TRBV25-1 and TRBJ2-7; 8 bases fit TRBD1. The trim removed 0 bases at V and 3 bases at J, leaving 10 bases unmatched. The CDR3 loop spans 17 amino acids. Germline CDR1 is MGHDK and CDR2 is SYGVNS. This CDR3 reads CASSEYPPRTGNYEQYF. The CDR3, as DNA: TGTGCCAGCAGTGAATATCCCCCGAGGACAGGGAACTACGAGCAGTACTTC.

This clone has more than one count but fewer than ten. V usage is TRBV6-5 and J usage is TRBJ2-6; no clear D gene. The CDR3 totals 13 residues. Trimming shortened V by 9 bases and J by 1 base, and 7 bases separated the two germline ends. Germline assignment: CDR1 MNHEY and CDR2 SVGAGI. CDR3: CASGRSGANVLTF. The CDR3 bases are TGTGCCAGTGGTCGGTCTGGGGCCAACGTCCTGACTTTC.

The chain employs TRBV18 and TRBJ1-1; possible D gene TRBD1, 5 bases. The V end lost 3 bases, the J end lost 5 bases, and 13 bases lay between the germline ends. The germline V gene encodes CDR1 KGHSH and CDR2 LQKENI. The CDR3 is made up of 14 amino acids. CDR3 sequence reads: CASSPGPGGTEAFF. The CDR3 nucleotides are TGTGCCAGCTCACCCGGGCCGGGGGGAACTGAAGCTTTCTTT.

The chain employs TRBV30 and TRBJ2-3; 8 nucleotides match TRBD2. The V and J ends lost 2 bases and 2 bases, in that order; junction bases with no gene match: 6. Germline CDR1 GTSNPN, CDR2 SVGIG (reference sequence). The CDR3 has 15 amino acids. The chain's CDR3 is CAWSRGGEITDTQYF. The CDR3 DNA is TGTGCCTGGAGTCGGGGGGGGGAGATCACAGATACGCAGTATTTT.

This clone was observed once. The chain employs TRBV6-1 and TRBJ1-6, with D perhaps matching TRBD1 (6 bases). The CDR3 runs to 16 residues. V gave up 4 bases and J gave up 7 bases, with 17 bases separating them. Germline V gene data show CDR1 as MNHNS and CDR2 as SASEGT. This chain's CDR3 is CASSGEQGWGNSPLHF. CDR3 coding DNA: TGTGCCAGCAGTGGAGAACAGGGTTGGGGAAATTCACCCCTCCACTTT.

On this clone: It is likely a read error, because the conserved phenylalanine at the end of the CDR3 is missing. The rearrangement joins TRBV4-2 to TRBJ2-2; 14 bases are shared with TRBD2. This CDR3 comprises 20 residues. Trimming took 0 bases from V and 2 from J; bases not matched to a gene: 8. Germline CDR1 reads LGHNA; CDR2 reads YNFKEQ. DNA of the CDR3: TGTGCCAGCAGCCAAGATAGGGGACTAGCGGGGGACCTAAACACCGGGGAGCTGTTTTCT. It is translated as CASSQDRGLAGDLNTGELFS.

This clone has just one count. This chain joins TRBV18 and TRBJ2-1; 8 positions agree with TRBD2. CDR1 and CDR2 from the germline V gene are KGHSH and LQKENI. J lost 8 bases, V lost 10 bases, and 16 bases had no gene match. The length of the CDR3 is 15 residues. The CDR3 coding sequence is TGTGCCACCCTCCCGGCGGGAGGCAGCCCCCATGAGCAGTTCTTC. Translated, it gives CATLPAGGSPHEQFF. Using reference TRBV18 and TRBJ2-1 for the parts outside the CDR3, the full variable domain is NAGVMQNPRHLVRRRGQEARLRCSPMKGHSHVYWYRQLPEEGLKFMVYLQKENIIDESGMPKERFSAEFPKEGPSILRIQQVVRGDSAAYFCATLPAGGSPHEQFFGPGTRLTVL.

V is TRBV29-1 and J is TRBJ2-2; TRBD2 aligns across 14 bases. Germline CDR1 and CDR2: SQVTM and ANQGSEA. The CDR3 is 16 residues long. After removal of 6 bases from V and 8 bases from J, the junction contained 11 bases not matched to a gene. The CDR3 nucleotides are TGCAGCGTGGCCCAGGGACTAGCGGGAGTTGAAGGGGAGCTGTTTTTT. Protein sequence: CSVAQGLAGVEGELFF.

The chain employs TRBV5-1 and TRBJ2-2; D gene unclear. Looked up from germline, CDR1 is SGHRS and CDR2 is YFSETQ. V was clipped by 1 base and J by 1 base, with 2 bases between them. CDR3 length: 13 amino acids. This chain's CDR3 is CASSLLNTGELFF. For the CDR3, the DNA is TGCGCCAGCAGCTTGCTGAACACCGGGGAGCTGTTTTTT.

There are a few counts of this clone. The DNA for the CDR3 is TGTGCCAGCAGCTCCCGTCTTAGCGCAGATACGCAGTATTTT. This codes for CASSSRLSADTQYF. The rearrangement uses TRBV7-9 and TRBJ2-3; a possible D gene is TRBD2 (5 bases). The V gene's germline CDR1 is SEHNR and CDR2 FQNEAQ (reference sequence). Trimming stripped 4 bases from V and 4 bases from J, with 12 bases between. This CDR3 spans 14 amino acids.

The gene calls are TRBV15 and TRBJ2-4; weak D call: TRBD2 (5 bases). The V end was cut by 0 bases, the J end by 1 base, with 13 bases between. This CDR3 spans 17 amino acids. The V gene's germline CDR1 is LNHNV and CDR2 YYDKDF (reference sequence). This CDR3 reads CATSRDLDWVAKNIQYF. The DNA of the CDR3 is TGTGCCACCAGCAGAGATTTGGACTGGGTGGCCAAAAACATTCAGTACTTC.

This chain uses TRBV7-2 with TRBJ1-2, with D maybe TRBD1 (6 bases). CDR1 is SGHTA and CDR2 is FQGNSA in the germline V gene. The germline V and J ends were trimmed by 5 bases and 3 bases, with 10 bases remaining between them. The CDR3 runs 13 residues. The CDR3 loop is CASSVNRDYGYTF. The CDR3 nucleotides are TGTGCCAGCAGCGTGAACAGGGACTATGGCTACACCTTC. Using reference TRBV7-2 and TRBJ1-2 for the parts outside the CDR3, the full variable domain is GAGVSQSPSNKVTEKGKDVELRCDPISGHTALYWYRQSLGQGLEFLIYFQGNSAPDKSGLPSDRFSAERTGGSVSTLTIQRTQQEDSAVYLCASSVNRDYGYTFGSGTRLTVV.

The rearrangement links TRBV5-1 to TRBJ2-2, with TRBD2 identical over 7 bases. Germline V CDR1 and CDR2: SGHRS, YFSETQ. This CDR3 contains 17 residues. The V segment lost 7 bases and the J segment 2 bases; nucleotides outside the gene matches: 14. The CDR3 DNA follows: TGCGCCAGCTCTAGCGGTATCCTTTCGAAAAACACCGGGGAGCTGTTTTTT. It yields the protein CASSSGILSKNTGELFF.

The V and J genes are TRBV4-1 and TRBJ2-1; D might be TRBD1 (6 bases). This CDR3 comprises 14 residues. CDR1 and CDR2 from the germline V gene are MGHRA and YSYEKL. V lost 3 bases and J lost 1, with 7 bases in between. The CDR3, as DNA: TGCGCCAGCAGCCAGGGGACATCCTACAATGAGCAGTTCTTC. This translates into CASSQGTSYNEQFF.

V is TRBV2 and J is TRBJ1-1; perhaps TRBD1 as D (6 bases). The CDR3 is 12 residues long. Germline assignment: CDR1 SNHLY and CDR2 FYNNEI. V was shortened by 4 bases and J by 7 bases, with 10 bases between the two germline ends. The CDR3 sequence is CASSGTGYEAFF. Written as DNA, the CDR3 is TGTGCCAGCAGTGGCACAGGGTATGAAGCTTTCTTT.

The chain carries TRBV4-3 and TRBJ2-5; 7 nucleotides match TRBD1. The CDR3 consists of 13 residues. Per the germline V gene, CDR1 is LGHNA and CDR2 is YSLEER. Trimming cost V 3 bases and J 4 bases; bases outside gene matches: 2. The CDR3 DNA is TGCGCCAGCAGCCAGAACAGGGGAGAGACCCAGTACTTC. Protein product: CASSQNRGETQYF.

This chain connects TRBV6-6 to TRBJ2-7; 9 bases line up with TRBD1. The trim removed 4 bases at V and 4 bases at J, leaving 8 bases unmatched. Per germline, CDR1 MNHNY and CDR2 SVGAGI (reference sequence). The CDR3 length is 15 residues. The CDR3 loop reads CASSSPDRGGYEQYF. The CDR3 coding sequence is TGTGCCAGCAGTTCCCCGGACAGGGGTGGGTACGAGCAGTACTTC.

V usage is TRBV4-1 and J usage is TRBJ2-7, with 12 bases that match TRBD2. The trim removed 2 bases at V and 3 bases at J, leaving 5 bases unmatched. Germline CDR1 and CDR2: MGHRA and YSYEKL. The CDR3 is 16 residues long. The CDR3 protein is CASSQNLAGGLYEQYF. The CDR3 DNA is TGCGCCAGCAGCCAAAACCTAGCGGGAGGGCTCTACGAGCAGTACTTC.

V and J are TRBV15 and TRBJ2-1, with 7 bases that match TRBD2. V trimming: 0 bases; J trimming: 8 bases; junction bases outside the gene matches: 4. The CDR3 has 14 residues. Germline CDR1 reads LNHNV; CDR2 reads YYDKDF (reference sequence). The CDR3 is CATSRDREVDEQFF. The DNA for the CDR3 is TGTGCCACCAGCAGAGATCGGGAGGTCGATGAGCAGTTCTTC. The full variable domain, with the rest looked up from reference TRBV15 and TRBJ2-1, is DAMVIQNPRYQVTQFGKPVTLSCSQTLNHNVMYWYQQKSSQAPKLLFHYYDKDFNNEADTPDNFQSRRPNTSFCFLDIRSPGLGDTAMYLCATSRDREVDEQFFGPGTRLTVL.

V and J are TRBV6-5 and TRBJ1-4; 12 nucleotides line up with TRBD1. Losses at the gene ends were 4 bases for V and 11 bases for J; bases not matched to a gene: 2. Germline V lookup: CDR1 MNHEY, CDR2 SVGAGI. This CDR3 contains 13 residues. As DNA, the CDR3 is TGTGCCAGCAGTTTGGGACAGGGGGCCAAACTGTTTTTT. It encodes CASSLGQGAKLFF.

The chain joins TRBV6-6 to TRBJ2-7, with D possibly matching TRBD2 (5 bases). This CDR3 has 11 residues. Trimming removed 10 bases from V and 6 bases from J, with 13 bases in between. The V gene's germline CDR1 is MNHNY and CDR2 SVGAGI (reference sequence). Here the CDR3 reads CATGEAGEQYF. The DNA for the CDR3 is TGTGCCACCGGGGAAGCCGGCGAGCAGTACTTC.